Sequencing of this T cell receptor (beta chain) was carried out in a study of control samples from healthy donors and cancer patients (dated by TCRdb to 2020 to 2021). With respect to this clone: Its binding antigen is unknown. The input lacks base qualities; no much larger clone sits a single base away.

Counted from cysteine to phenylalanine, this CDR3 has 14 amino acids. The entry retains the CDR3 DNA only, 42 bases that are in frame from base 1. CDR1 is given as SGHVS and CDR2 as FQNEAQ, both from the germline V gene. Between the V and J ends, shortened by 10 bases and 0 bases respectively, the junction contains 13 bases. Libraries came from the immunoSEQ multiplex PCR assay. As stored in TCRdb, this immuneACCESS dataset retains in-frame rearrangements with V and J assigned. A fraction of the clones does not appear; measured against another copy, unresolved V genes explain less than half of the discrepancy, and the remainder lacks a known reason. The sample records roughly 38,000 clones, about 94% of which are singletons. Jointly, the top ten make up roughly 3.5% of the sample.

The sample comprised blood. The source is a woman aged 45-65 years in good health. Rearrangement joined TRBV7-8 to TRBJ1-5, with TRBD1 perhaps the D gene, on 6 matching bases. The CDR3 here reads CATRQDNSNQPQHF. The nucleotide sequence is TGTGCCACTAGACAGGACAATAGCAATCAGCCCCAGCATTTT.